Sequencing of this TCR beta chain was carried out in a study of beta chain features in type 1 diabetes. Study findings and constraints: Among patients with Type 1 diabetes, TCRB CDR3s were moderately but significantly shorter in every one of the four CD4+ subsets.

Ten or more counts support this clone. Its antigen is unidentified. The V gene's germline CDR1 is ENHRY and CDR2 SYGVKD. This CDR3 has 15 amino acids. The V gene end was trimmed by 4 bases and the J gene end by 4 bases; junction bases not matched to a gene: 8. Reverse transcription of all isolated RNA meant that expressed TCRB transcripts were sequenced. Assay: immunoSEQ multiplex PCR; the TCRdb copy retains only in-frame clones and omits some. The sample gives about 370,000 clones, 8.5% to 10% of which show up once; about 0.63% is in the top ten. Specimen: central memory CD4+ T cells from blood. The sequence was obtained from a man younger than 45 with type 1 diabetes. V gene TRBV10-3 combines with J gene TRBJ2-3; 7 nucleotides align to TRBD2. This chain's CDR3 is CAISARLGGADTQYF. The CDR3 bases are TGTGCCATCAGTGCACGTTTGGGGGGGGCAGATACGCAGTATTTT.